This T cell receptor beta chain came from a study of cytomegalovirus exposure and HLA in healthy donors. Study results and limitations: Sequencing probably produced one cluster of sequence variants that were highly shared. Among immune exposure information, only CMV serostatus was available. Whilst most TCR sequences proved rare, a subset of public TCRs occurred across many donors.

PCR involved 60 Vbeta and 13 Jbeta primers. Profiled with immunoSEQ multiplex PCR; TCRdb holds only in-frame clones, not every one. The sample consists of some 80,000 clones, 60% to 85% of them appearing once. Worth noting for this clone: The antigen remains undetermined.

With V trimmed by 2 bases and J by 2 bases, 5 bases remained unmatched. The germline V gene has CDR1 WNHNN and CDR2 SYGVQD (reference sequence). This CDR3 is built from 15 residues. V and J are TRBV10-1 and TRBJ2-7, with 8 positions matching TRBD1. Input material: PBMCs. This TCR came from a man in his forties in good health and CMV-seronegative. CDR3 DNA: TGCGCCAGCAGTGAGAGGACAGGGCGGGCCTACGAGCAGTACTTC. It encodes CASSERTGRAYEQYF.